What follows is one T cell receptor beta chain and its context. V trimming: 4 bases; J trimming: 5 bases; junction bases outside the gene matches: 11. CDR1 MGHDK and CDR2 SYGVNS come from the germline V gene. The length of the CDR3 is 16 residues. These data originate in a study of cytomegalovirus exposure and HLA in healthy donors. The PCR had 60 Vbeta and 13 Jbeta primers. Method: immunoSEQ multiplex PCR; TCRdb's copy keeps in-frame clones and lacks some. Found here are about 160,000 clones, around 88% of them singletons; the top ten hold 0.85%. The source is a woman aged 25-40 years in good health and CMV-seronegative. Sample: PBMCs. J is TRBJ2-5 and V is TRBV25-1; TRBD1 agrees at 9 bases. The DNA of the CDR3 is TGTGCCAGCAGTGCCCCGGGACAGGGACCGTATGAGACCCAGTACTTC. This translates into CASSAPGQGPYETQYF.